This T cell receptor beta chain was recovered during a study of shared clonotypes between healthy human individuals. The naive CD8 population came from CD45RO-negative cells selected for CCR7, without terminally differentiated effector memory CD45RA+ cells. Every donor was a Caucasian adult from Nashville, Tennessee. Study-level findings and limits: The sharing of about 5% of naive CD4 clonotypes was seen across several donors.

Turning to this clone: No antigen is known for it.

Generated by immunoSEQ multiplex PCR, the TCRdb table keeps only in-frame clones and is missing some. The sample records about 820,000 clones, 80% to 95% being singletons. The V and J ends lost 7 bases and 5 bases respectively, with 15 bases between them. The CDR3 consists of 13 residues. Germline CDR1 reads SQVTM; CDR2 reads ANQGSEA. This receptor was obtained from a man in his thirties or forties in good health. Sample: naive CD8+ T cells sorted from blood. V gene TRBV29-1 combines with J gene TRBJ2-4; no firm D call. The CDR3 region has the DNA TGCAGCGCAGTTCGGGCGGAACAAAACATTCAGTACTTC. Translation: CSAVRAEQNIQYF.